A single sample is the source of the 11 T cell receptor beta chains below, sequenced in a study of cytomegalovirus exposure and HLA in healthy donors. In the PCR, 60 Vbeta and 13 Jbeta primers were used. Profiling relied on immunoSEQ multiplex PCR, and the TCRdb table lists in-frame clones only, not all of them. This table holds some 130,000 clones, about 80% found once. Sequencing input: PBMCs. These receptors were taken from a male donor in good health and CMV-seronegative.

About this clone itself: One junction end disagrees with the germline gene, perhaps due to a read error. The chain uses TRBV9 and TRBJ2-1, with TRBD2 matching over 8 bases. The CDR3 runs to 13 residues. The germline V gene encodes CDR1 SGDLS and CDR2 YYNGEE. As DNA, the CDR3 is TGTGCCAGTAGCGGGGAGTCCTACAATGAGCAGTTCTTC. Protein sequence: CASSGESYNEQFF.

The V call is TRBV25-1, the J call TRBJ1-2; D call uncertain. The germline V gene has CDR1 MGHDK and CDR2 SYGVNS. V shed 3 bases and J shed 4 bases, with 9 bases lying between them. This CDR3 region has 13 residues. CDR3 sequence (DNA): TGTGCCAGCAGTGATCCACAGACCTATGGCTACACCTTC. This sequence encodes CASSDPQTYGYTF.

This clone has only a few counts. The chain is built from TRBV19 and TRBJ1-1; TRBD1 matches 8 bases. Germline V gene lookup returns CDR1 LNHDA and CDR2 SQIVND (reference sequence). The CDR3 length is 15 residues. J gave up 1 base and V 8 bases, and 9 bases lay outside the gene matches. Written as DNA, the CDR3 is TGTGCCAGTGCTGACAGGGGAGTGTGGAACACTGAAGCTTTCTTT. The encoded protein is CASADRGVWNTEAFF.

A single count supports this clone. V and J are TRBV9 and TRBJ2-1; 9 nucleotides line up with TRBD2. Germline CDR1 is SGDLS and CDR2 is YYNGEE. J lost 8 bases, V lost 0 bases, and 6 bases had no gene match. The CDR3 is 15 residues long. The CDR3 sequence is CASSVAGGGAYEQFF. The CDR3 nucleotides read TGTGCCAGCAGCGTAGCTGGCGGGGGGGCCTATGAGCAGTTCTTC.

The rearrangement links TRBV6-6 to TRBJ1-5; no clear D gene. CDR3 length equals 14 residues. The ends were cut back, 7 bases at V and 7 bases at J, with 17 bases in the middle. Germline-derived CDR1 and CDR2 are MNHNY and SVGAGI (reference sequence). For the CDR3, the DNA is TGTGCCAGCACCTCTACCCGGGGTATCCAGCCCCAGCATTTT. Amino acid sequence: CASTSTRGIQPQHF.

The CDR3 coding sequence is TGTGCCAGCAGTTTCCTGGGACAGAACACCGGGGAGCTGTTTTTT. Protein sequence: CASSFLGQNTGELFF. V and J are TRBV27 and TRBJ2-2; TRBD1 is a possible D gene (6 bases). V was shortened by 3 bases and J by 1 base, with 9 bases between the two germline ends. Per germline, CDR1 MNHEY and CDR2 SMNVEV (reference sequence). The CDR3 sequence is 15 residues long.

The chain links TRBV7-3 to TRBJ2-1, with TRBD1 matching 11 bases. Germline assignment: CDR1 SGHTA and CDR2 FQGTGA. The CDR3 is 16 amino acids. Losses at the gene ends were 2 bases for V and 6 bases for J; bases not matched to a gene: 6. The CDR3 reads CASSLGGTGGGNEQFF. CDR3 bases: TGTGCCAGCAGCTTAGGGGGGACAGGGGGAGGCAATGAGCAGTTCTTC.

The V gene is TRBV5-4, the J gene TRBJ2-7; 11 bases map to TRBD2. The CDR3 sequence is 20 residues long. The ends lost 4 bases at V and 4 bases at J; junction bases unmatched: 22. The germline V gene has CDR1 SGHNT and CDR2 YYREEE (reference sequence). This CDR3 reads CASSGTPSGGRSRNLYEQYF. As DNA, the CDR3 is TGTGCCAGCAGCGGCACCCCTAGCGGGGGGAGATCCCGCAACCTTTACGAGCAGTACTTC.

The V and J genes are TRBV25-1 and TRBJ2-3, with 7 bases lining up with TRBD2. The germline gives CDR1 MGHDK, CDR2 SYGVNS. V was clipped by 10 bases and J by 4 bases; unmatched bases: 14. CDR3 size: 15 residues. The CDR3 loop reads CATAFGAGDADTQYF. For the CDR3, the DNA is TGTGCCACAGCTTTCGGCGCGGGAGACGCAGATACGCAGTATTTT.

Comment on this clone: One end of the junction is discordant with germline, which a read error may explain. The chain employs TRBV7-3 and TRBJ2-6, with D maybe TRBD1 (5 bases). This CDR3 has 15 amino acids. In germline, CDR1 is SGHTA, CDR2 FQGTGA. As DNA, the CDR3 is TGTGCCAGCAGCTTAGAGATCTCTGGGGCCAACGGCCTGACTTTC. Its translation: CASSLEISGANGLTF.

The sample holds one count of this clone. The chain couples TRBV7-2 to TRBJ2-1, with a weak D call TRBD2 (6 bases). The germline V gene has CDR1 SGHTA and CDR2 FQGNSA. The CDR3 contains 14 residues. The ends were cut back, 1 base at V and 6 bases at J, with 10 bases in the middle. The CDR3, as DNA: TGTGCCAGCAGCTTAGAACCGGGAGCCAATGAGCAGTTCTTC. Translating it yields CASSLEPGANEQFF.